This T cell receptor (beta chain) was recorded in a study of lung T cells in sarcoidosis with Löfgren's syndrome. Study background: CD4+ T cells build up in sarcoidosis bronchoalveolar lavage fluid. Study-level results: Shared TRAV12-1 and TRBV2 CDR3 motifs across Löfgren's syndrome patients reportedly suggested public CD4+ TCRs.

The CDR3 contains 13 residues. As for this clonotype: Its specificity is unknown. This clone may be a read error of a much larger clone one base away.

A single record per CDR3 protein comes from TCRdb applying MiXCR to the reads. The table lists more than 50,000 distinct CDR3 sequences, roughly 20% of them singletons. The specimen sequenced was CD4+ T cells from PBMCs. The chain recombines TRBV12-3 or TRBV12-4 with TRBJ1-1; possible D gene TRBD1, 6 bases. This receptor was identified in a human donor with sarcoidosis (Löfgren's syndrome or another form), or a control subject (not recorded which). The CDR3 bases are TGTGTCAGCAGTTTAACAGGGCAGACTGAAGCTTTCTTT. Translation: CVSSLTGQTEAFF.